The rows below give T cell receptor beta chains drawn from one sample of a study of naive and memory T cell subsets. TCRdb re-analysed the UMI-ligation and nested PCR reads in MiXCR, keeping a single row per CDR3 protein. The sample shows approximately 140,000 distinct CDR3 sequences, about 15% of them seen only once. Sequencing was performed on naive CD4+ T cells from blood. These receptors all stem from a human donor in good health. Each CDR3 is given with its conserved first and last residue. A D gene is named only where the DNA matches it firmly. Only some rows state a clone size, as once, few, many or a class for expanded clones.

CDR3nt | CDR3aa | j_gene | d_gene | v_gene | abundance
TGTGCCAGCAGTCAAAATCAGGGGGCGGGAGGCTACACCTTC | CASSQNQGAGGYTF | TRBJ1-2 | TRBD1 | TRBV27 | few
TGTGCCAGCAGCTTAGTGTCCATCCGCACAGATACGCAGTATTTT | CASSLVSIRTDTQYF | TRBJ2-3 | . | TRBV7-2 | few
TGTGCCTGGACTAGCGGGACCCTCTTTAACACCGGGGAGCTGTTTTTT | CAWTSGTLFNTGELFF | TRBJ2-2 | TRBD2 | TRBV30 | few
TGCAGTGCTACCCGGGGGGCCCTCTCTGGAAACACCATATATTTT | CSATRGALSGNTIYF | TRBJ1-3 | . | TRBV20-1 | .
TGTGCCAGCAGCCTAACGGGGGTTCAAGAGACCCAGTACTTC | CASSLTGVQETQYF | TRBJ2-5 | . | TRBV28 | .
TGTGCCACCAGCTCCCGGACAGGGAAAGAGACCCAGTACTTC | CATSSRTGKETQYF | TRBJ2-5 | TRBD1 | TRBV15 | .
TGTGCCAGCTCACTAGGGACTAGCTCGGCTCTCTCGTACGAGCAGTACTTC | CASSLGTSSALSYEQYF | TRBJ2-7 | TRBD2 | TRBV18 | few
TGTGCCAGCAGCTATAGCGGGAGCTCCTACAATGAGCAGTTCTTC | CASSYSGSSYNEQFF | TRBJ2-1 | TRBD2 | TRBV3-1 | many
TGTGCCAGCTCACCCCCTAGCGGGGACAATGAGCAGTTCTTC | CASSPPSGDNEQFF | TRBJ2-1 | TRBD2 | TRBV18 | few
TGTGCCAGTACTTTGCCGGGACAGGCGGGCAATCAGCCCCAGCACTTT | CASTLPGQAGNQPQHF | TRBJ1-5 | TRBD1 | TRBV19 | few
TGTGCCAGCAGCCCCGGGACTAGCGGGGGAACCTACGAGCAGTACTTC | CASSPGTSGGTYEQYF | TRBJ2-7 | TRBD2 | TRBV5-6 | .
TGTGCCAGCAGCTCGGGTTCCCGACTAGCGGGAGCCGGTTACTACAATGAGCAGTTCTTC | CASSSGSRLAGAGYYNEQFF | TRBJ2-1 | TRBD2 | TRBV11-2 | few
TGTGCCAGCAGTACTCGGAGTAGCGGGAGATTAGAGACCCAGTACTTC | CASSTRSSGRLETQYF | TRBJ2-5 | TRBD2 | TRBV7-9 | .
TGTGCCACCAGTGATGGACTAGGGGGCCATCTGAGAACCGGGGAGCTGTTTTTT | CATSDGLGGHLRTGELFF | TRBJ2-2 | . | TRBV24-1 | few
TGTGCCAGCAGTTTAGTGGCCGGACTCACACGGACGGTTGAGCAGTTCTTC | CASSLVAGLTRTVEQFF | TRBJ2-1 | . | TRBV28 | .
TGCAGTGCTTTTTTGCCCGGGACCGCGGGAACTCAAGCTTTCTTT | CSAFLPGTAGTQAFF | TRBJ1-1 | . | TRBV20-1 | .
TGTGCCAGCAGCCAAGAGCTAGTGCAGTACTTC | CASSQELVQYF | TRBJ2-7 | . | TRBV3-1 | .
TGCAGTGCTAGACCGAAGCGGGAGTTCTGGTCCTACGAGCAGTACTTC | CSARPKREFWSYEQYF | TRBJ2-7 | TRBD2 | TRBV20-1 | .
TGTGCCAGCAGTATACAGGGATACAATCAGCCCCAGCATTTT | CASSIQGYNQPQHF | TRBJ1-5 | . | TRBV2 | few
TGTGCCAGCAGCTTAACTATTGGAACGGGGGAAGAGACCCAGTACTTC | CASSLTIGTGEETQYF | TRBJ2-5 | . | TRBV11-2 | .